One and the same sample provided the 24 T cell receptor beta chains below, sequenced in a study of cytomegalovirus exposure and HLA in healthy donors. In the PCR, 60 Vbeta and 13 Jbeta primers were used. Profiling relied on immunoSEQ multiplex PCR, and the TCRdb table lists in-frame clones only, not all of them. The table shows 150,000 to 180,000 clones, with 74% occurring only once. The sequencing input was PBMCs. The receptors stem from a young man in good health and CMV-seronegative.

The J gene is TRBJ1-5, the V gene TRBV28; 7 bases line up with TRBD1. V lost 6 bases and J lost 0; bases outside the gene matches: 11. The CDR3 consists of 17 residues. Per the germline V gene, CDR1 is MDHEN and CDR2 is SYDVKM. The CDR3 protein is CASRPFGQAPSNQPQHF. The DNA of the CDR3 is TGTGCCAGCAGACCTTTTGGACAGGCCCCTAGCAATCAGCCCCAGCATTTT.

The V and J genes are TRBV4-2 and TRBJ2-2; 10 bases fit TRBD2. The germline V gene encodes CDR1 LGHNA and CDR2 YNFKEQ. There are 17 residues in the CDR3. V dropped 0 bases and J dropped 5; count of bases not matched to a gene: 6. The CDR3, as DNA: TGTGCCAGCAGCCAAGACCAGCGGGGGGGCATAACCGGGGAGCTGTTTTTT. This encodes CASSQDQRGGITGELFF.

This clone was recorded once. A read error may account for a junction end that differs from germline. This chain uses TRBV6-5 with TRBJ2-6; maybe TRBD1 (5 bases). The CDR3 consists of 13 residues. The germline CDR1 and CDR2 sequences are MNHEY and SVGAGI. DNA for the CDR3: TGTGCCAGCTACAACTCTGGGGCCAACGTCCTGCCTTTC. Protein sequence: CASYNSGANVLPF.

This clone was seen once. The chain employs TRBV15 and TRBJ1-2; the D is unclear. Germline V lookup: CDR1 LNHNV, CDR2 YYDKDF (reference sequence). The CDR3 spans 12 residues. Trimming shortened V by 0 bases and J by 8 bases, and 7 bases separated the two germline ends. CDR3 in DNA: TGTGCCACCAGCAGAGATACGAGCGGCTACACCTTC. Translated: CATSRDTSGYTF.

This CDR3 is CASSLEPGGTTDTQYF. The CDR3 nucleotides are TGTGCCAGCAGCTTAGAACCGGGGGGGACCACAGATACGCAGTATTTT. The chain is built from TRBV7-6 and TRBJ2-3; 8 bases are a match to TRBD2. Trimming removed 1 base from V and 2 bases from J; junction bases left unmatched: 5. This CDR3 contains 16 residues. The germline CDR1 and CDR2 sequences are SGHVS and FNYEAQ. Complete variable domain (other parts from reference TRBV7-6 and TRBJ2-3): GAGVSQSPRYKVTKRGQDVALRCDPISGHVSLYWYRQALGQGPEFLTYFNYEAQQDKSGLPNDRFSAERPEGSISTLTIQRTEQRDSAMYRCASSLEPGGTTDTQYFGPGTRLTVL.

The J gene is TRBJ1-4, the V gene TRBV5-1; a weak D match, TRBD1 (6 bases). Trimming removed 0 bases at V and 3 bases at J, with 9 bases between. CDR1 is SGHRS, CDR2 YFSETQ, per germline. The CDR3 loop spans 15 amino acids. CDR3 residues: CASSLGQESNEKLFF. CDR3 DNA: TGCGCCAGCAGCTTGGGACAGGAGTCTAATGAAAAACTGTTTTTT.

A few counts support this clone. The V gene is TRBV5-1, the J gene TRBJ1-1; D is possibly TRBD1 (5 bases). With 0 bases removed from V and 1 base from J, the gap between germline ends came to 10 bases. Germline V gene sequence: CDR1 SGHRS, CDR2 YFSETQ. The CDR3 is 15 amino acids. CDR3 amino acids: CASSLGAQGNTEAFF. The DNA of the CDR3 is TGCGCCAGCAGCTTGGGCGCTCAGGGGAACACTGAAGCTTTCTTT.

This clone was observed a few times. The V call is TRBV7-2, the J call TRBJ2-5, with TRBD1 matching over 11 bases. The germline V gene has CDR1 SGHTA and CDR2 FQGNSA. This CDR3 is 16 amino acids long. The J segment lost 2 bases and the V segment lost 6 bases, leaving 8 bases of the junction unmatched. CDR3 loop: CASSISGTGGQETQYF. The CDR3 DNA follows: TGTGCCAGCAGTATTTCTGGGACAGGGGGTCAAGAGACCCAGTACTTC.

This clone was picked up a small number of times. V usage is TRBV11-1 and J usage is TRBJ1-1; TRBD1 matches at 8 bases. The CDR3 totals 14 residues. The germline V gene encodes CDR1 SGHAT and CDR2 FQDESV (reference sequence). Germline trimming cut 1 base from V and 4 bases from J; bases unmatched to any gene: 2. The CDR3 nucleotides read TGTGCCAGCAGCTTAGGGCAGGGGGCCACTGAAGCTTTCTTT. Translation gives CASSLGQGATEAFF.

The J gene is TRBJ2-7, the V gene TRBV27; the match to TRBD1 covers 8 bases. V shed 4 bases, J shed 0 bases, and the junction held 5 bases outside the gene matches. This CDR3 has 15 residues. CDR1 and CDR2 (germline): MNHEY, SMNVEV (reference sequence). The CDR3 region is CASSSPGGGSYEQYF. CDR3 in DNA: TGTGCCAGCAGTTCTCCAGGGGGCGGCTCCTACGAGCAGTACTTC.

CDR3 region: CASSKQEPNTEAFF. The CDR3 DNA sequence: TGTGCCAGCAGCAAACAGGAGCCTAACACTGAAGCTTTCTTT. The V call is TRBV5-6, the J call TRBJ1-1; possible D gene TRBD1, 5 bases. CDR1 is SGHDT, CDR2 YYEEEE, per germline. Trimming removed 4 bases from V and 2 bases from J, with 12 bases in between. The CDR3 is 14 residues long.

The rearrangement uses TRBV19 and TRBJ2-3; 9 bases fit TRBD2. The length of the CDR3 is 15 residues. Trimming at V came to 5 bases and at J to 0 bases, leaving 3 bases not matched to a gene. Germline assignment: CDR1 LNHDA and CDR2 SQIVND (reference sequence). In DNA, the CDR3 is TGTGCCAGTAGTGAGCGGGGGGCTAGCACAGATACGCAGTATTTT. It encodes CASSERGASTDTQYF. The full variable domain, completed using reference TRBV19 and TRBJ2-3, is DGGITQSPKYLFRKEGQNVTLSCEQNLNHDAMYWYRQDPGQGLRLIYYSQIVNDFQKGDIAEGYSVSREKKESFPLTVTSAQKNPTAFYLCASSERGASTDTQYFGPGTRLTVL.

J is TRBJ2-5 and V is TRBV9; TRBD2 agrees at 8 bases. J was trimmed by 5 bases and V by 4 bases; bases with no gene match: 16. CDR1 is SGDLS and CDR2 is YYNGEE in the germline V gene. This CDR3 is built from 17 residues. The CDR3 is CASSLAGGGGNGETQYF. The CDR3 bases are TGTGCCAGCAGCCTAGCAGGCGGCGGGGGGAACGGGGAGACCCAGTACTTC.

This clone has a single count. V and J are TRBV5-1 and TRBJ2-7; 11 bases are a match to TRBD1. The CDR3 spans 16 residues. Unmatched junction bases numbered 6, after V lost 2 bases and J lost 2 bases. CDR1 and CDR2 from the germline V gene are SGHRS and YFSETQ. The CDR3 sequence is CASSLFPGQGAYEQYF. The CDR3 nucleotides are TGCGCCAGCAGCTTATTCCCGGGACAGGGGGCCTACGAGCAGTACTTC.

Notes on this clone: The junction does not match germline at one end; this may be a read error. The CDR3 protein is CASMRGGGRNQPQNF. CDR3 DNA: TGTGCCAGCATGAGAGGGGGGGGCCGCAATCAGCCCCAGAATTTT. The chain uses TRBV2 and TRBJ1-5, with D possibly matching TRBD1 (6 bases). This CDR3 region has 15 residues. CDR1 and CDR2 (germline): SNHLY, FYNNEI.

This clone turned up a few times. This chain connects TRBV10-3 to TRBJ1-2, with TRBD1 matching 8 bases. The length of the CDR3 is 14 residues. V was pared by 3 bases and J by 3 bases, with 3 bases of the junction left unmatched. The germline gives CDR1 ENHRY, CDR2 SYGVKD. The CDR3 loop reads CAISETGGDYGYTF. The CDR3 nucleotides are TGTGCCATCAGTGAAACAGGGGGTGACTATGGCTACACCTTC.

This rearrangement joins TRBV13 to TRBJ2-7, with TRBD2 matching 10 bases. With V trimmed by 5 bases and J by 5 bases, 3 bases remained unmatched. The CDR3 loop spans 13 amino acids. In germline, CDR1 is PRHDT, CDR2 FYEKMQ (reference sequence). CDR3 sequence: CASSLGTSDEQYF. The CDR3 bases are TGTGCCAGCAGCCTCGGGACTAGCGACGAGCAGTACTTC.

J is TRBJ2-2 and V is TRBV19, with 9 nucleotides matching TRBD2. The CDR3 has 15 amino acids. Germline-derived CDR1 and CDR2 are LNHDA and SQIVND (reference sequence). With 7 bases clipped from V and 1 base from J, the junction kept 4 bases outside the gene matches. CDR3 bases: TGTGCCAGTATTAAGACTAGCGGGAACACCGGGGAGCTGTTTTTT. Protein sequence: CASIKTSGNTGELFF. The full variable domain, in which reference TRBV19 and TRBJ2-2 provide the parts outside the CDR3, is DGGITQSPKYLFRKEGQNVTLSCEQNLNHDAMYWYRQDPGQGLRLIYYSQIVNDFQKGDIAEGYSVSREKKESFPLTVTSAQKNPTAFYLCASIKTSGNTGELFFGEGSRLTVL.

The chain couples TRBV6-1 to TRBJ1-3; the D gene is possibly TRBD1 (5 bases). CDR1 MNHNS and CDR2 SASEGT come from the germline V gene. Trimming left V 4 bases short and J 0 bases short, with 10 bases between. This CDR3 region has 15 residues. The DNA of the CDR3 is TGTGCCAGCAGTGGTACAGGCGTCTCTGGAAACACCATATATTTT. It yields the protein CASSGTGVSGNTIYF.

The chain uses TRBV13 and TRBJ2-3, with D hard to call. The CDR3 is 13 amino acids. Germline V gene sequence: CDR1 PRHDT, CDR2 FYEKMQ (reference sequence). Trimming took 5 bases from V and 0 from J, leaving 6 bases between them. CDR3 in amino acids: CASSHGSTDTQYF. The DNA of the CDR3 is TGTGCCAGCAGCCACGGGAGCACAGATACGCAGTATTTT. Full variable domain (rest looked up from reference TRBV13 and TRBJ2-3): AAGVIQSPRHLIKEKRETATLKCYPIPRHDTVYWYQQGPGQDPQFLISFYEKMQSDKGSIPDRFSAQQFSDYHSELNMSSLELGDSALYFCASSHGSTDTQYFGPGTRLTVL.

V and J are TRBV7-9 and TRBJ1-2; D might be TRBD1 (5 bases). The CDR3 contains 14 residues. The V gene lost 4 bases and the J gene lost 7 bases, with 16 bases spanning the gap. Germline V gene lookup returns CDR1 SEHNR and CDR2 FQNEAQ (reference sequence). The CDR3 loop is CASSSLRVSAGYTF. CDR3 sequence (DNA): TGTGCCAGCAGCTCCCTCAGGGTCTCGGCTGGCTACACCTTC.

The V call is TRBV19, the J call TRBJ2-2; D might be TRBD1 (6 bases). Germline values: CDR1 LNHDA, CDR2 SQIVND (reference sequence). This CDR3 contains 15 residues. V was trimmed by 6 bases and J by 3 bases, leaving 14 bases between them. CDR3 coding DNA: TGTGCCAGTAGCCGAAACAGGGCGGACACCGGGGAGCTGTTTTTT. Its translation is CASSRNRADTGELFF.

The J gene is TRBJ2-2, the V gene TRBV7-6; TRBD2 might be the D (6 bases). The germline V gene encodes CDR1 SGHVS and CDR2 FNYEAQ. This CDR3 region has 13 residues. The germline V and J ends were trimmed by 2 bases and 6 bases, with 7 bases remaining between them. CDR3 amino acids: CASSLSGAGELFF. The CDR3 coding sequence is TGTGCCAGCAGCTTATCGGGAGCCGGGGAGCTGTTTTTT.

The gene calls are TRBV6-1 and TRBJ1-2; D gene uncertain. V was shortened by 7 bases and J by 3 bases, with 18 bases between the two germline ends. This CDR3 has 15 residues. CDR1 is MNHNS and CDR2 is SASEGT in the germline V gene. The CDR3 DNA is TGTGCCAGCACCTGGGAAGAGGGATTGGACTATGGCTACACCTTC. This gives the protein CASTWEEGLDYGYTF.